This T cell receptor beta chain came from a study of CD8 T cells in ankylosing spondylitis. Study findings and constraints: Earlier authors reported some of these motif variants in reactive arthritis synovial fluid and blood. Matched ankylosing spondylitis synovial fluid reportedly showed significant enrichment of disease-linked clones.

Libraries for TCR beta were made by quantitative 5'-RACE with molecular barcodes. A single record per CDR3 protein comes from TCRdb applying MiXCR to the 5' RACE reads. The sample has 150,000 to 200,000 distinct CDR3 sequences; 9.8% are singletons. The CDR3 covers 15 residues. After removal of 1 base from V and 5 bases from J, the junction contained 3 bases not matched to a gene. Germline CDR1 SGHVS, CDR2 FQNEAQ. This clonotype was observed at least ten times. Its target is unknown. Material for sequencing was blood, either unsorted or a sorted T cell fraction (not recorded which). This chain uses TRBV7-8 with TRBJ1-4, with 8 bases aligning to TRBD1. This TCR was sampled from a female donor with ankylosing spondylitis or in good health (not recorded which). CDR3 sequence (DNA): TGTGCCAGCAGCTTAGAACGACAGGGGAATGAAAAACTGTTTTTT. Its protein is CASSLERQGNEKLFF.